The 8 T cell receptor beta chains presented below share a single source sample, sequenced in a study of CD8+ T cells in alopecia areata. Treatment indicated: oral pan-JAK inhibitor, 5-10 mg twice daily. cDNA serving as the sequencing template came from extracted, reverse transcribed RNA. Measured with immunoSEQ multiplex PCR; TCRdb has only the in-frame clones, and not every one. This table has nearly 110,000 clones, around 84% appearing once. Sequenced here: CD8+ T cells sorted from blood, sampled at week 24, from a patient treated with tofacitinib. All receptors derive from a human donor with alopecia areata.

V usage is TRBV5-1 and J usage is TRBJ2-3, with 7 positions matching TRBD1. This CDR3 is built from 15 residues. Germline V gene data show CDR1 as SGHRS and CDR2 as YFSETQ. J lost 0 bases, V lost 6 bases, and 7 bases had no gene match. The CDR3 reads CASNPWTGSTDTQYF. CDR3 bases: TGCGCCAGCAATCCCTGGACAGGTAGCACAGATACGCAGTATTTT.

J is TRBJ1-5 and V is TRBV5-4; 9 bases align to TRBD1. Germline-derived CDR1 and CDR2 are SGHNT and YYREEE (reference sequence). This CDR3 spans 15 amino acids. V gave up 4 bases and J gave up 3 bases; unmatched junction bases: 5. The CDR3 loop reads CASSPGQGANQPQHF. The CDR3 coding sequence is TGTGCCAGCAGCCCGGGACAGGGCGCCAATCAGCCCCAGCATTTT.

This chain uses TRBV18 with TRBJ2-7; TRBD1 might be the D (5 bases). V lost 6 bases and J lost 4, with 13 bases in between. There are 13 residues in the CDR3. CDR1 KGHSH and CDR2 LQKENI come from the germline V gene. The CDR3 reads CASSLGDSYEQYF. The CDR3 DNA follows: TGTGCCAGCTCCCTTGGCGACAGTTACGAGCAGTACTTC. Supplemented by reference TRBV18 and TRBJ2-7, the full variable domain reads NAGVMQNPRHLVRRRGQEARLRCSPMKGHSHVYWYRQLPEEGLKFMVYLQKENIIDESGMPKERFSAEFPKEGPSILRIQQVVRGDSAAYFCASSLGDSYEQYFGPGTRLTVT.

The chain couples TRBV23-1 to TRBJ2-2, with D uncertain. TRBV23-1 is filed as an ORF, its function uncertain. CDR3 size: 11 residues. V was trimmed by 6 bases and J by 7 bases, leaving 6 bases between them. This chain's CDR3 is CASSRNGELFF. As DNA, the CDR3 is TGCGCCAGCAGCCGTAACGGGGAGCTGTTTTTT.

This rearrangement joins TRBV4-1 to TRBJ2-5; 12 nucleotides line up with TRBD2. Trimming removed 0 bases from V and 11 bases from J; junction bases left unmatched: 7. CDR3 length equals 15 residues. Germline V lookup: CDR1 MGHRA, CDR2 YSYEKL. CDR3 in DNA: TGCGCCAGCAGCCAAGAACCTAGCGGGGGGGCCTATCAGTACTTC. Translated, it gives CASSQEPSGGAYQYF.

The V and J genes are TRBV5-4 and TRBJ2-2, with no clear D. There are 14 residues in the CDR3. The germline V and J ends were trimmed by 4 bases and 0 bases, with 7 bases remaining between them. Looked up from germline, CDR1 is SGHNT and CDR2 is YYREEE (reference sequence). The CDR3 coding sequence is TGTGCCAGCAGCGTGACAACGAACACCGGGGAGCTGTTTTTT. Residues: CASSVTTNTGELFF.

The chain combines TRBV13 with TRBJ1-1, with D perhaps matching TRBD1 (5 bases). The CDR3 contains 14 residues. The V end lost 0 bases, the J end lost 5 bases, and 10 bases lay between the germline ends. Germline values: CDR1 PRHDT, CDR2 FYEKMQ (reference sequence). CDR3 sequence reads: CASSLGGTGTEAFF. The CDR3 DNA reads as TGTGCCAGCAGCTTAGGGGGGACGGGGACTGAAGCTTTCTTT.

The rearrangement links TRBV29-1 to TRBJ2-2; 14 positions match TRBD2. The CDR3 has 16 amino acids. V shed 4 bases, J shed 3 bases, and the junction held 4 bases outside the gene matches. From germline, CDR1 is SQVTM and CDR2 ANQGSEA. The CDR3 spells CSVAGLAGEYTGELFF. CDR3 DNA sequence: TGCAGCGTTGCGGGACTAGCGGGGGAGTACACCGGGGAGCTGTTTTTT.